The rows below give T cell receptor beta chains drawn from one sample of a study of T cell responses to AZD1222 COVID-19 vaccine. This table comes from immunoSEQ multiplex PCR, and its TCRdb copy is limited to in-frame clones, with some not included. Of under 80,000 clones listed, approximately 85% are singletons. The source was peripheral blood, collected 28 days after the second AZD1222 dose. Receptors originate from an adult who received the AZD1222 COVID-19 vaccine. Each CDR3 is given with its conserved first and last residue. Fields, in order: V gene, D gene, J gene, clone size, CDR3 protein, CDR3 DNA. D genes are given only for firm matches. Clone size is shown for a subset of rows, as once, few, many or a class of expanded clone.

V: TRBV7-9
D: TRBD1
J: TRBJ1-5
size: NA
CDR3: CASSPGTASGQPQHF
DNA: TGTGCCAGCAGCCCTGGGACAGCCTCCGGACAGCCCCAGCATTTT

V: TRBV28
D: NA
J: TRBJ1-2
size: NA
CDR3: CKTSTGLHYGYTF
DNA: TGTAAAACGAGCACAGGGTTGCACTATGGCTACACCTTC

V: TRBV9
D: NA
J: TRBJ1-1
size: NA
CDR3: CASSPGGAEAFF
DNA: TGTGCCAGCAGCCCAGGAGGTGCTGAAGCTTTCTTT

V: TRBV12-5
D: TRBD1
J: TRBJ1-4
size: few
CDR3: CASGVGTANEKLFF
DNA: TGTGCTAGTGGTGTTGGGACAGCTAATGAAAAACTGTTTTTT

V: TRBV28
D: TRBD1
J: TRBJ2-7
size: NA
CDR3: CASSPQGAGYEQYF
DNA: TGTGCCAGCAGCCCTCAGGGGGCGGGCTACGAGCAGTACTTC

V: TRBV27
D: NA
J: TRBJ1-5
size: NA
CDR3: CASSPGSMIWQPQHF
DNA: TGTGCCAGCAGTCCCGGGTCCATGATCTGGCAGCCCCAGCATTTT

V: TRBV30
D: TRBD1
J: TRBJ2-7
size: NA
CDR3: CAWSLGQGGSYEQYF
DNA: TGTGCCTGGAGTCTAGGACAGGGAGGCTCCTACGAGCAGTACTTC

V: TRBV18
D: NA
J: TRBJ2-1
size: NA
CDR3: CASSPLGGREQFF
DNA: TGTGCCAGCTCACCCCTCGGCGGCCGTGAGCAGTTCTTC

V: TRBV4-2
D: NA
J: TRBJ1-2
size: NA
CDR3: CASSQGSSSYGYTF
DNA: TGTGCCAGCAGCCAAGGGTCATCCAGCTATGGCTACACCTTC

V: TRBV28
D: TRBD1
J: TRBJ1-4
size: NA
CDR3: CASSKQGTNEKLFF
DNA: TGTGCCAGCAGTAAACAGGGGACTAATGAAAAACTGTTTTTT

V: TRBV28
D: NA
J: TRBJ1-4
size: NA
CDR3: CASSFFRAGANEKLFF
DNA: TGTGCCAGCAGTTTCTTCAGGGCCGGGGCTAATGAAAAACTGTTTTTT

V: TRBV4-2
D: NA
J: TRBJ1-4
size: NA
CDR3: CASSQKWGANEKLFF
DNA: TGTGCCAGCAGCCAAAAGTGGGGGGCTAATGAAAAACTGTTTTTT

V: TRBV19
D: NA
J: TRBJ2-1
size: NA
CDR3: CASSIARSSYNEQFF
DNA: TGTGCCAGTAGTATAGCTCGGAGCTCCTACAATGAGCAGTTCTTC

V: TRBV11-3
D: NA
J: TRBJ2-5
size: NA
CDR3: CASSKVQETQYF
DNA: TGTGCCAGCAGCAAAGTCCAGGAGACCCAGTACTTC

V: TRBV25-1
D: NA
J: TRBJ2-4
size: NA
CDR3: CASSEGPGENIQYF
DNA: TGTGCCAGCAGTGAAGGGCCGGGGGAAAACATTCAGTACTTC

V: TRBV28
D: NA
J: TRBJ1-1
size: NA
CDR3: CASSPGRSNTEAFF
DNA: TGTGCCAGCAGTCCTGGGCGGTCGAACACTGAAGCTTTCTTT

V: TRBV7-3
D: NA
J: TRBJ2-5
size: NA
CDR3: CASSLMGQGQETQYF
DNA: TGTGCCAGCAGCTTAATGGGGCAGGGCCAAGAGACCCAGTACTTC

V: TRBV28
D: TRBD2
J: TRBJ2-7
size: NA
CDR3: CASSSTSDEQYF
DNA: TGTGCCAGCAGTTCCACTAGCGATGAGCAGTACTTC

V: TRBV2
D: TRBD1
J: TRBJ1-1
size: NA
CDR3: CASSGVGGNTEAFF
DNA: TGTGCCAGCAGTGGGGTAGGGGGCAACACTGAAGCTTTCTTT

V: TRBV5-8
D: NA
J: TRBJ2-6
size: NA
CDR3: CASSLGTAISGANVLTF
DNA: TGTGCCAGCAGCTTGGGGACAGCGATCTCTGGGGCCAACGTCCTGACTTTC

V: TRBV5-1
D: NA
J: TRBJ2-5
size: few
CDR3: CASSLVGRETQYF
DNA: TGCGCCAGCAGCTTGGTGGGGCGGGAGACCCAGTACTTC

V: TRBV7-9
D: NA
J: TRBJ1-1
size: NA
CDR3: CASSLSGSVNTEAFF
DNA: TGTGCCAGCAGCTTATCAGGGTCGGTGAACACTGAAGCTTTCTTT

V: TRBV10-2
D: NA
J: TRBJ2-7
size: NA
CDR3: CASSESLVPYF
DNA: TGCGCCAGCAGTGAGTCTTTAGTTCCGTACTTC

V: TRBV6-1
D: TRBD1
J: TRBJ2-5
size: NA
CDR3: CASSENRGLETQYF
DNA: TGTGCCAGCAGTGAAAACAGGGGATTGGAGACCCAGTACTTC

V: TRBV4-2
D: NA
J: TRBJ2-1
size: NA
CDR3: CASSQDPPGASYNEQFF
DNA: TGTGCCAGCAGCCAAGATCCTCCGGGGGCATCCTACAATGAGCAGTTCTTC

V: TRBV9
D: NA
J: TRBJ2-1
size: few
CDR3: CASSVGPDSYNEQFF
DNA: TGTGCCAGCAGCGTAGGTCCAGACTCCTACAATGAGCAGTTCTTC

V: TRBV24-1
D: NA
J: TRBJ2-5
size: NA
CDR3: CATSDPGRVGGETQYF
DNA: TGTGCCACCAGTGATCCCGGACGGGTGGGTGGGGAGACCCAGTACTTC

V: TRBV2
D: TRBD1
J: TRBJ2-5
size: NA
CDR3: CASSELVGGSETQYF
DNA: TGTGCCAGCAGTGAGTTGGTAGGGGGCTCCGAGACCCAGTACTTC

V: TRBV9
D: TRBD2
J: TRBJ2-1
size: few
CDR3: CASSVPGSGSSYNEQFF
DNA: TGTGCCAGCAGCGTGCCGGGGAGCGGGAGTTCCTACAATGAGCAGTTCTTC

V: TRBV9
D: TRBD1
J: TRBJ2-2
size: NA
CDR3: CASSARGTAFGELFF
DNA: TGTGCCAGCAGTGCAAGAGGGACAGCCTTCGGGGAGCTGTTTTTT

V: TRBV6-1
D: TRBD1
J: TRBJ2-7
size: NA
CDR3: CASSVEHGTGGSPYEQYF
DNA: TGTGCCAGCAGTGTAGAACACGGGACAGGGGGTTCCCCCTACGAGCAGTACTTC

V: TRBV6-5
D: TRBD1
J: TRBJ2-7
size: once
CDR3: CASSSRTGAHSYEQYF
DNA: TGTGCCAGCAGTTCCCGGACAGGGGCTCACTCCTACGAGCAGTACTTC

V: TRBV3-1/TRBV3-2
D: NA
J: TRBJ1-6
size: NA
CDR3: CASSRYRLGSGSYNSPLHF
DNA: TGTGCCAGCAGCCGATATCGACTTGGTTCGGGATCCTATAATTCACCCCTCCACTTT

V: TRBV28
D: NA
J: TRBJ2-7
size: once
CDR3: CASIGVDNLYEQYF
DNA: TGTGCCAGCATTGGAGTAGACAACCTCTACGAGCAGTACTTC

V: TRBV28
D: TRBD2
J: TRBJ2-1
size: NA
CDR3: CASSLFYKGLGRNEQFF
DNA: TGTGCCAGCAGTTTATTTTACAAGGGACTAGGAAGAAATGAGCAGTTCTTC

V: TRBV19
D: NA
J: TRBJ2-1
size: few
CDR3: CASSIAAGTGHEQFF
DNA: TGTGCCAGTAGTATAGCGGCGGGGACTGGGCATGAGCAGTTCTTC

V: TRBV3-1/TRBV3-2
D: NA
J: TRBJ2-3
size: NA
CDR3: CASSSQVNTQYF
DNA: TGTGCCAGCAGCTCTCAAGTGAATACGCAGTATTTT

V: TRBV18
D: NA
J: TRBJ2-7
size: NA
CDR3: CASSPPRQARGEQYF
DNA: TGTGCCAGCTCACCACCTCGGCAGGCCCGCGGAGAGCAGTACTTC

V: TRBV19
D: TRBD1
J: TRBJ1-3
size: NA
CDR3: CASSIEGRTGTSGNTIYF
DNA: TGTGCCAGTAGTATAGAAGGCCGGACAGGGACCTCTGGAAACACCATATATTTT

V: TRBV5-4
D: TRBD2
J: TRBJ2-2
size: NA
CDR3: CASQRGEGGELFF
DNA: TGTGCCAGCCAGAGAGGGGAGGGCGGGGAGCTGTTTTTT